This T cell receptor (beta chain) appears in the sequencing data of a study of shared clonotypes between healthy human individuals. Overall study: Every donor yielded three CD4 naive, three CD4 memory, two CD8 naive and one CD8 memory plate. Study conclusions and caveats: What naive subsets generally showed was a larger estimated richness than memory subsets showed.

The protocol was immunoSEQ multiplex PCR, while the TCRdb copy is restricted to in-frame clones and leaves out a portion. The sample carries about a million clones, about 72% recorded once. Germline CDR1 SGHVS, CDR2 FQNEAQ. V shed 2 bases and J shed 2 bases, with 12 bases lying between them. This CDR3 comprises 15 residues. As concerns this clone: Its antigen is not known.

Naive CD4+ cells were CD45RA-selected; the remaining cells were memory. The chain recombines TRBV7-8 with TRBJ2-5; D is unresolved. The receptor comes from a man between 18 and 29 years old in good health. Some clones in this sample may be carry-over from other donors' samples. The sequenced material came from memory CD4+ T cells from PBMCs. Documented subset: CD45RA-negative fraction. CDR3 coding DNA: TGTGCCAGCAGCTTAATTGGCGGCCCGCAAGAGACCCAGTACTTC. Encoded protein: CASSLIGGPQETQYF.